This TCR beta chain derives from a study of blood T cells in healthy people across ages. V was pared by 3 bases and J by 5 bases, with 13 bases between. The CDR3 spans 14 residues. The V gene's germline CDR1 is SGHVS and CDR2 FNYEAQ. Then a second PCR, running roughly 7 to 11 cycles, was carried out with a sample-barcoded 5' primer and a J-beta primer mix. Each CDR3 protein gets one entry after TCRdb re-called the 5' RACE reads with MiXCR. The table shows about 630,000 distinct CDR3 sequences, with approximately 21% occurring only once. The chain has TRBV7-6 and TRBJ2-5; D possibly corresponds to TRBD1 (5 bases). Sample: blood. This TCR derives from an older man in good health. CDR3 coding DNA: TGTGCCAGCAGCTTCAGGGAAGGCAGGGAGACCCAGTACTTC. The encoded protein is CASSFREGRETQYF.